A selection of T cell receptor beta chains follows, all from one sample in a study of T cell changes during pregnancy in multiple sclerosis. Sequencing used immunoSEQ multiplex PCR; TCRdb keeps in-frame clones, though not all of them. The table shows tens of thousands of clones, with 85% to 95% occurring only once. This specimen was peripheral blood, taken in the second trimester of pregnancy. The receptor source for this set is a female donor with multiple sclerosis, enrolled in a pregnancy study. CDR3s include the opening cysteine and the closing phenylalanine or tryptophan. A D gene is named only where the DNA matches it firmly. Clone size, where shown, is once, few, many, or a class for clones that have expanded.

j_call,d_call,clone_size,v_call,cdr3_aa,cdr3_nt
TRBJ2-1,.,once,TRBV5-6,CASSVQSATNFRNEQFF,TGTGCCAGCAGCGTCCAAAGCGCTACAAATTTTCGAAATGAGCAGTTCTTC
TRBJ2-3,TRBD1,.,TRBV5-6,CASSTRQGPDTQYF,TGTGCCAGCAGCACGAGACAGGGTCCAGATACGCAGTATTTT
TRBJ2-5,.,.,TRBV6-1,CASSAAGARFGETQYF,TGTGCCAGCAGTGCGGCAGGGGCAAGGTTTGGAGAGACCCAGTACTTC
TRBJ2-7,TRBD2,.,TRBV4-2,CASSQDPGLVFEQYF,TGTGCCAGCAGCCAAGATCCGGGACTAGTGTTCGAGCAGTACTTC
TRBJ1-2,.,.,TRBV29-1,CSVGPGLTYGYTF,TGCAGCGTTGGCCCCGGTCTCACCTATGGCTACACCTTC
TRBJ1-4,TRBD1,.,TRBV7-9,CASSPKQGGHFGTNEKLFF,TGTGCCAGCAGCCCCAAACAGGGGGGACATTTTGGGACTAATGAAAAACTGTTTTTT
TRBJ2-1,.,.,TRBV9,CASSVEGVSYNEQFF,TGTGCCAGCAGCGTAGAGGGGGTCTCCTACAATGAGCAGTTCTTC
TRBJ1-1,.,.,TRBV9,CASSLGANTEAFF,TGTGCCAGCAGCCTAGGAGCGAACACTGAAGCTTTCTTT
TRBJ1-2,.,.,TRBV5-1,CASADSGSANYGYTF,TGCGCCAGTGCTGATTCGGGATCAGCGAACTATGGCTACACCTTC
TRBJ1-3,.,.,TRBV7-9,CASNPKRTVGNTIYF,TGTGCCAGCAACCCCAAAAGGACAGTCGGAAACACCATATATTTT
TRBJ2-7,.,.,TRBV12-5,CASGTYHEQYF,TGTGCTAGTGGTACATACCACGAGCAGTACTTC
TRBJ1-5,TRBD1,.,TRBV28,CASLRLGQGNQPQHF,TGTGCCAGCTTGAGGTTGGGACAGGGAAATCAGCCCCAGCATTTT
TRBJ1-5,.,.,TRBV10-3,CAISQGSNQPQHF,TGTGCCATCAGCCAGGGGTCCAATCAGCCCCAGCATTTT